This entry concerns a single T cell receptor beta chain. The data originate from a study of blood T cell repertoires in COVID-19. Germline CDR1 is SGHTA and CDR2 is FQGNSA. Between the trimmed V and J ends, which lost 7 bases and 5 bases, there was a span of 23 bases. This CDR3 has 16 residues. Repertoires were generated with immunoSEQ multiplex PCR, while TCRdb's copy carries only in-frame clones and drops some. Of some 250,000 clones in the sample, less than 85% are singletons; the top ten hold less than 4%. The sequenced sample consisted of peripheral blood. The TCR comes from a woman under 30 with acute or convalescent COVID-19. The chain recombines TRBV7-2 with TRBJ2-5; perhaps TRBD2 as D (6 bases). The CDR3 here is CASTLTPPLLAETQYF. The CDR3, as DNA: TGTGCCAGCACCCTGACGCCGCCCCTCCTAGCGGAGACCCAGTACTTC.